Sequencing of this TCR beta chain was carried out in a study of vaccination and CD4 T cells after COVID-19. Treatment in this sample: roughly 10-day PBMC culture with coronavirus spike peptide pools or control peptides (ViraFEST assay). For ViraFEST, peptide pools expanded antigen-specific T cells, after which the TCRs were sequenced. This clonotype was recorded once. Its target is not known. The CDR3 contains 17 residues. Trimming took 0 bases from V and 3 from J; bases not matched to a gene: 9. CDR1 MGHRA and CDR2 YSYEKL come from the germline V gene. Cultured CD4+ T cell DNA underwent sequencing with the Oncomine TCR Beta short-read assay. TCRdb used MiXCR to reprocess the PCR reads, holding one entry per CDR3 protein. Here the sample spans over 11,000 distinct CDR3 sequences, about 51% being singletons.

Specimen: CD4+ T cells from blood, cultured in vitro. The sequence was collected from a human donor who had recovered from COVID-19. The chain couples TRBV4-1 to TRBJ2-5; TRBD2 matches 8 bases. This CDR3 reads CASSQDLGRGGEETQYF. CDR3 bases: TGCGCCAGCAGCCAAGATCTTGGCCGGGGGGGAGAAGAGACCCAGTACTTC.